Listed below are T cell receptor beta chains from one sample, sequenced in a study of shared clonotypes between healthy human individuals. Sequencing was performed with immunoSEQ multiplex PCR; in TCRdb, only in-frame clones are kept and a portion is missing. The sample yields about 1.1 million clones, approximately 75% seen once. The source material was memory CD4+ T cells from PBMCs. The receptors were gathered from a man between 18 and 35 years old in good health. Some clones in this sample may be carry-over from other donors' samples. Both conserved end residues are part of each CDR3. D genes are given only for firm matches. Rows give clone size only sometimes, using once, few, many, or a class for an expanded clone.

size	length	V	D	J	DNA	CDR3
.	13	TRBV5-6	TRBD1	TRBJ2-7	TGTGCCAGCAGCTTTATGAGGACAGGGGGTTGGTACTTC	CASSFMRTGGWYF
.	14	TRBV6-6	.	TRBJ1-5	TGTGCCAGCAGCCCGAGGGAGTATAATCAGCCCCAGCATTTT	CASSPREYNQPQHF
.	18	TRBV5-1	.	TRBJ1-1	TGCGCCAGCAGCTTTGGTCAGTTCTGGGGGTCTATGAACACTGAAGCTTTCTTT	CASSFGQFWGSMNTEAFF
.	17	TRBV7-9	.	TRBJ1-1	TGTGCCAGCAGCTTAGTTAGGGACTTTTCCATAAGCACTGAAGCTTTCTTT	CASSLVRDFSISTEAFF
.	12	TRBV6-5	.	TRBJ1-5	TGTGCCAGCAGGACAGGAAATCAGCCCCAGCATTTT	CASRTGNQPQHF
.	13	TRBV4-2	.	TRBJ2-1	TGTGCCAGCAGCCTAACGGGGGTCAATGAGCAGTTCTTC	CASSLTGVNEQFF
.	14	TRBV9	TRBD2	TRBJ2-1	TGTGCCAGCAGCGTGGGACTAGCGACCAATGAGCAGTTCTTC	CASSVGLATNEQFF
.	16	TRBV4-2	TRBD2	TRBJ2-1	TGTGCCAGCAGCGCCCCTAGCGGTAGCTCCTACAATGAGCAGTTCTTC	CASSAPSGSSYNEQFF
.	16	TRBV25-1	TRBD1	TRBJ2-5	TGTGCCAGCAGTGAATTAGAGGTGACAGGGGAGGAGACCCAGTACTTC	CASSELEVTGEETQYF
.	16	TRBV5-1	TRBD2	TRBJ2-1	TGCGCCAGCAGCGCGAGTCCTAGCGGAGGGTACAATGAGCAGTTCTTC	CASSASPSGGYNEQFF
.	15	TRBV28	.	TRBJ2-5	TGTGCCAGCAGTTCGGGTGCGGAGGGGATGGAGACCCAGTACTTC	CASSSGAEGMETQYF
.	15	TRBV2	TRBD2	TRBJ2-2	TGTGCCAGCAGTAATCGCGGGGGATCAACCGGGGAGCTGTTTTTT	CASSNRGGSTGELFF
.	13	TRBV19	.	TRBJ1-1	TGTGCCAGTAGTATGGCCGGGGGCACTGAAGCTTTCTTT	CASSMAGGTEAFF
.	15	TRBV6-1	.	TRBJ2-5	TGTGCCAGCAGTGAACTGACTAACGGACAAGAGACCCAGTACTTC	CASSELTNGQETQYF
once	16	TRBV4-1	.	TRBJ2-5	TGCGCCAGCAGCCAAAGGACCTCGAAAGGGCTCGAGACCCAGTACTTC	CASSQRTSKGLETQYF
.	16	TRBV4-2	TRBD2	TRBJ2-3	TGTGCCAGCAGCCAATTCGGGGGGGATGTCACAGATACGCAGTATTTT	CASSQFGGDVTDTQYF